This T cell receptor beta chain was identified during a study of OX40 agonist ivuxolimab in advanced cancers. On this clone itself: No antigen is known for it.

TCRdb's table, derived via immunoSEQ multiplex PCR, lists solely in-frame clones and lacks some. The sample includes approximately 20,000 clones, roughly 91% of them seen just once. Between the trimmed V and J ends, which lost 7 bases and 11 bases, there was a span of 14 bases. The CDR3 has 11 amino acids. Germline CDR1 LNHDA, CDR2 SQIVND (reference sequence). General study findings and limits: The CD4+ and CD8+ T cells in the blood had expanded clonally by week 6 at 0.1 to 3.0 mg/kg. Normalized T-cell clonal expansion was also low in a subset of nonresponders.

Blood sampling took place at baseline, cycle 4 day 1, and cycle 7 day 1. This chain joins TRBV19 and TRBJ1-1; no reliable D call. The sequence was obtained from an adult with an advanced solid tumor such as melanoma, head and neck, liver or kidney cancer. Sequenced material: CD4+ or CD8+ T cells sorted from blood, taken in a trial of the OX40 agonist ivuxolimab. CDR3 coding DNA: TGTGCCAGTATTTTTTCTCGGGTCGCTTTCTTT. Its translation: CASIFSRVAFF. Variable domain in full (rest from reference TRBV19 and TRBJ1-1): DGGITQSPKYLFRKEGQNVTLSCEQNLNHDAMYWYRQDPGQGLRLIYYSQIVNDFQKGDIAEGYSVSREKKESFPLTVTSAQKNPTAFYLCASIFSRVAFFGQGTRLTVV.